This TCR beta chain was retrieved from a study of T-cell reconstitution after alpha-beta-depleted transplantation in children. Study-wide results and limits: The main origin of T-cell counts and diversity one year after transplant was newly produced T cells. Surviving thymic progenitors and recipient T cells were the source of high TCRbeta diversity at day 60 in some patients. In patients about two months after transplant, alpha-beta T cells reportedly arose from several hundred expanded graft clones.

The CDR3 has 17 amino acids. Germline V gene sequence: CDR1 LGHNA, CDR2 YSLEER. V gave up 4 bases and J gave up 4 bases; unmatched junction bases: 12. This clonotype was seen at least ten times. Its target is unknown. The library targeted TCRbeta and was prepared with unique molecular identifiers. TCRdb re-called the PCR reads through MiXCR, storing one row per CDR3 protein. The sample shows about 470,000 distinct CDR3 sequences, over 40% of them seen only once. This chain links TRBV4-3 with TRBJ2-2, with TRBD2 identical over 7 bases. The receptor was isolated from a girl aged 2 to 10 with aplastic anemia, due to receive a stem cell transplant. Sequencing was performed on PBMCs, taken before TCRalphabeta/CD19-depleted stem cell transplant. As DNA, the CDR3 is TGCGCCAGCAGCCCCGAAACGGGCAGGGAGGGCACCGGGGAGCTGTTTTTT. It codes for CASSPETGREGTGELFF.